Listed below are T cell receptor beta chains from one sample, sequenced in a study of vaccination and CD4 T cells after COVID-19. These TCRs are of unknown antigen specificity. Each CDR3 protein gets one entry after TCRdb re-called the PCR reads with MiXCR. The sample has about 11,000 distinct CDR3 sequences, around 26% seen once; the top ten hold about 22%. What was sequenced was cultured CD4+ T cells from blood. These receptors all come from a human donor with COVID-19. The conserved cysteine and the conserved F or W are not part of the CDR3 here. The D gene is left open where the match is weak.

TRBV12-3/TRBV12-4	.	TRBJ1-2	ASSLLGSYGYT
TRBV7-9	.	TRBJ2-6	ASSPASGANVLT
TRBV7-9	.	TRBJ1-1	ASSPRSRMDTEAF
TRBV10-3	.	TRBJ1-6	AISTARDPNLAEENSPLH
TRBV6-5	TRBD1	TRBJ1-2	ASSYRQGASYGYT
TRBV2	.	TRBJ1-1	ASSGRVTNTEAF
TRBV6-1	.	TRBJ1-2	ASSRSQGGGYT
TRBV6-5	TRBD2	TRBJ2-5	ASSYSIVAGRQETQY
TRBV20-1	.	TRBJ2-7	SARNRGMYEQY
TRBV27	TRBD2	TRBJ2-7	ASSLGLAGGEQY
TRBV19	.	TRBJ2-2	ASSIGTNTGELF
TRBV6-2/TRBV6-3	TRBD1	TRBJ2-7	ASRPIRDRGSYEQY
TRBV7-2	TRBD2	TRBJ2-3	ASSLSGSSGGFTDTQY
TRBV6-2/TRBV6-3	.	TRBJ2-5	ASSYSAGYRGETQY
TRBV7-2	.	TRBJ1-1	ASSLGVLGRGTEAF
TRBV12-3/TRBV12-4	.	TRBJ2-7	ASHQDGSSYEQY
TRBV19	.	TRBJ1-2	ASSIGYGYT
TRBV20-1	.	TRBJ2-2	SAPRPAGELF
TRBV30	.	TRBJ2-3	AWSVLRADTQY
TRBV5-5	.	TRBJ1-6	ASSRGGRGVRQPIYLLPLH
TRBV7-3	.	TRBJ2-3	ASSPGWGLSQY
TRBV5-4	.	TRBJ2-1	ASSLLGSGNNEQF
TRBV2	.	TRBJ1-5	ASSGDEGPSQPQH
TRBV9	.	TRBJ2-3	ASSTMGGRTDTQY
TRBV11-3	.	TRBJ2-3	ASSLVLGPGTDTQY
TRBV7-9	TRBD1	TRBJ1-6	ASSRDSNSPLH
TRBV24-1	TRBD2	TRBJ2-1	ATSDLRASGVYGQF
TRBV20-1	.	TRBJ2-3	SASLPGLTTDTQY
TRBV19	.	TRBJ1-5	ASLPGRVARGQPQH
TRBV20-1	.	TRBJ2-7	SARDPRYAYEQY
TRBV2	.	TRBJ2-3	ASDRTDTQY
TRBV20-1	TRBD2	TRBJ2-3	SARVVAGGRGTQY
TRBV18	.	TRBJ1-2	ASSDQGTGYT
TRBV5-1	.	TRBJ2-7	ASSLGGSSYEQY
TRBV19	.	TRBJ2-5	ASSRGRGETQY